The sequence of this TCR beta chain was determined in a study of T cells in Graves' hyperthyroidism and ophthalmopathy. Whole-study results and caveats: Blood samples included most of the expanded thyroid clonotypes exceeding 0.001.

Germline-derived CDR1 and CDR2 are DFQATT and SNEGSKA (reference sequence). With 6 bases clipped from V and 7 bases from J, the junction kept 8 bases outside the gene matches. The CDR3 runs to 13 residues. This clonotype showed up just a few times. Its specificity is unknown. The investigators amplified TCR beta CDR3 regions from RNA transcripts. Initially, a first-round RT-PCR of the TCR CDR3 employed the HTBI primer set. MiXCR, run by TCRdb on the multiplex PCR reads, gives a single entry per CDR3 protein. Of more than 350,000 distinct CDR3 sequences detected, about 16% appear once; the ten largest clones hold roughly a fifth. Exclusion followed for patients with uncontrolled infection, other autoimmune disease, pregnancy or lactation. Clinicians diagnosed patients from clinical symptoms, serum thyroxine and TRAb, thyroid ultrasound and orbital computed tomography.

V gene TRBV20-1 combines with J gene TRBJ2-1, with 8 bases identical to TRBD1. The receptor's source is a woman aged 60-75 years with Graves' ophthalmopathy. The material sequenced was blood. The CDR3: CSARTGRANEQFF. The DNA for the CDR3 is TGCAGTGCGAGGACAGGGCGGGCGAATGAGCAGTTCTTC.